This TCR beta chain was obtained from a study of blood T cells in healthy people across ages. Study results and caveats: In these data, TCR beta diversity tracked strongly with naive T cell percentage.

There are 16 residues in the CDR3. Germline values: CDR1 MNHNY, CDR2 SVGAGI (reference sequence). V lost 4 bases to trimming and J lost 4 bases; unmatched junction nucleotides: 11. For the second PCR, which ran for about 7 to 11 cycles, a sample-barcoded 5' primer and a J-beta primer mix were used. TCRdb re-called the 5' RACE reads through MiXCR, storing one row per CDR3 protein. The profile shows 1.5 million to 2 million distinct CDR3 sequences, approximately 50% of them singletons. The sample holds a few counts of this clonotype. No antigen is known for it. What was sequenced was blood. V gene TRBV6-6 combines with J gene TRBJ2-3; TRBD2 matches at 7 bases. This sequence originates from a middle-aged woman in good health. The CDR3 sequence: CASSFPPGGGADTQYF. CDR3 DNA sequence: TGTGCCAGCAGTTTCCCGCCGGGCGGGGGAGCAGATACGCAGTATTTT.